This T cell receptor (beta chain) originates from a study of T cells after yellow fever vaccination. Via MiXCR, TCRdb re-called the 5' RACE reads, giving one row per CDR3 protein. Of 450,000 to 600,000 distinct CDR3 sequences in the sample, about 14% were seen once. This clonotype was counted between two and nine times. V lost 6 bases, J lost 6 bases, and 9 bases stayed unmatched. The CDR3 contains 14 residues. Germline values: CDR1 SNHLY, CDR2 FYNNEI. The sequence derives from a man younger than 45 who received the YFV17D yellow fever vaccine. The chain is built from TRBV2 and TRBJ2-3; TRBD2 matches 7 bases. Sequencing used PBMCs, obtained on the day of the yellow fever booster vaccination. CDR3 amino acids: CASREGRAGDTQYF. The DNA of the CDR3 is TGTGCCAGCAGAGAGGGGAGGGCCGGGGATACGCAGTATTTT.